The 2 T cell receptor beta chains listed next were all sequenced from one sample in a study of early T cells in non-severe SARS-CoV-2 infection. MiXCR, run by TCRdb on the 5' RACE reads, gives a single entry per CDR3 protein. The sample shows 69,000 or so distinct CDR3 sequences, roughly 10% of them seen only once. The source material was whole blood. The source of these receptors is an adult who was a healthcare worker with PCR-confirmed SARS-CoV-2 infection or an uninfected control (not recorded which).

This clonotype has just a few counts. The gene calls are TRBV2 and TRBJ2-1; D remains ambiguous. This CDR3 has 12 residues. V was pared by 5 bases and J by 6 bases, with 8 bases between. CDR1 is SNHLY and CDR2 is FYNNEI in the germline V gene. In DNA, the CDR3 is TGTGCCAGCAGTTTGACCCGCAATGAGCAGTTCTTC. Its protein is CASSLTRNEQFF.

In this sample, this clonotype turned up a few times. V gene TRBV29-1 combines with J gene TRBJ2-2, with TRBD2 as a possible D gene (5 bases). Germline CDR1 and CDR2: SQVTM and ANQGSEA. The CDR3 is made up of 14 amino acids. CDR3 amino acids: CTIRSGVDTGELFF. The CDR3 nucleotides read TGCACAATCAGGAGCGGAGTGGATACCGGGGAGCTGTTTTTT.